The 19 T cell receptor beta chains given below trace back to one sample, sequenced in a study of regulatory T cells in long-lasting Graves disease. The sample's time point: newly diagnosed GD, antithyroid drugs for less than 3 months. RNA isolated from PBMCs was used to make the TCR library. HTBI primers from iRepertoire and Arm-PCR of CDR3 regions yielded the TCR beta libraries. TCRdb ran MiXCR on the multiplex PCR reads and lists one entry per CDR3 protein. This table has some 450,000 distinct CDR3 sequences, roughly 15% appearing once. These records were also assigned to another study, of T cells in Graves' hyperthyroidism and ophthalmopathy.

The sequenced sample was peripheral blood mononuclear cells (PBMCs), obtained at new diagnosis, from a patient treated with antithyroid drugs. These receptors were collected from a woman aged 25-40 years with Graves disease.

This clonotype was seen ten or more times. This chain joins TRBV11-2 and TRBJ2-7, with D unresolved. The V gene's germline CDR1 is SGHAT and CDR2 FQNNGV. The CDR3 covers 14 residues. The V end lost 1 base, the J end lost 3 bases, and 10 bases lay between the germline ends. CDR3 region: CASSLALTDYEQYF. CDR3 DNA: TGTGCCAGCAGCTTAGCGCTGACGGACTACGAGCAGTACTTC. The full variable domain, rest sourced from reference TRBV11-2 and TRBJ2-7, is EAGVAQSPRYKIIEKRQSVAFWCNPISGHATLYWYQQILGQGPKLLIQFQNNGVVDDSQLPKDRFSAERLKGVDSTLKIQPAKLEDSAVYLCASSLALTDYEQYFGPGTRLTVT.

This clonotype turned up a few times. V gene TRBV20-1 combines with J gene TRBJ2-3; 7 bases align to TRBD1. V lost 7 bases to trimming and J lost 0 bases; unmatched junction nucleotides: 4. Germline V lookup: CDR1 DFQATT, CDR2 SNEGSKA (reference sequence). CDR3 length: 13 amino acids. CDR3 coding DNA: TGCAGTGGATCAGGGGGAAGCACAGATACGCAGTATTTT. Translating gives CSGSGGSTDTQYF.

On this clonotype itself: Just one base apart from a much larger clone, this may be a read error. The chain recombines TRBV11-1 with TRBJ2-5; TRBD2 matches at 7 bases. In germline, CDR1 is SGHAT, CDR2 FQDESV (reference sequence). The CDR3 is 17 amino acids. The CDR3 is CASSFPRLLADQQTQYF. The CDR3 nucleotides read TGTGCCAGCAGCTTCCCCCGCCTCCTAGCGGACCAACAGACCCAGTACTTC.

The rearrangement uses TRBV14 and TRBJ1-4; weak D call: TRBD1 (5 bases). The V and J ends lost 5 bases and 2 bases respectively, with 12 bases between them. CDR3 length: 15 residues. The germline CDR1 and CDR2 sequences are SGHDN and FVKESK. The CDR3 is CASSFVGGTNEKLFF. The CDR3 bases are TGTGCCAGCAGCTTCGTCGGGGGGACTAATGAAAAACTGTTTTTT.

This clonotype was seen repeatedly, ten times or more. The V call is TRBV18, the J call TRBJ1-4; 7 positions match TRBD1. With V trimmed by 0 bases and J by 5 bases, 6 bases remained unmatched. The CDR3 runs to 16 residues. Looked up from germline, CDR1 is KGHSH and CDR2 is LQKENI. CDR3 sequence reads: CASSPPRQGTNEKLFF. DNA for the CDR3: TGTGCCAGCTCACCACCGAGACAGGGCACAAATGAAAAACTGTTTTTT.

Concerning this clonotype: A much larger clone sits a single nucleotide away, making a read error possible. The chain uses TRBV20-1 and TRBJ2-7; TRBD1 aligns across 9 bases. CDR3 size: 17 residues. CDR1 DFQATT and CDR2 SNEGSKA come from the germline V gene (reference sequence). CDR3 residues: CSAAKPGTGTSSYGQYF. The CDR3 nucleotides are TGCAGTGCCGCAAAACCCGGGACAGGGACCAGCTCCTACGGGCAGTACTTC.

This clonotype came up many times. This CDR3 is CASSPPGPLPYNEQFF. For the CDR3, the DNA is TGTGCCAGCTCACCACCGGGGCCCTTACCATACAATGAGCAGTTCTTC. The V gene is TRBV18, the J gene TRBJ2-1; possibly TRBD1 for D (5 bases). The CDR3 runs 16 residues. Per germline, CDR1 KGHSH and CDR2 LQKENI. The germline V and J ends were trimmed by 0 bases and 4 bases, with 13 bases remaining between them.

This clonotype was counted at least ten times. V is TRBV20-1 and J is TRBJ2-7; 15 bases align to TRBD2. The CDR3 is 16 residues long. Losses at the gene ends were 0 bases for V and 3 bases for J; bases not matched to a gene: 3. The germline gives CDR1 DFQATT, CDR2 SNEGSKA (reference sequence). CDR3 sequence (DNA): TGCAGTGCTAGAGATCGGGGACTAGCGGGAGGCTACGAGCAGTACTTC. This sequence encodes CSARDRGLAGGYEQYF.

This clonotype showed up many times. The rearrangement joins TRBV7-3 to TRBJ2-1, with D possibly being TRBD1 (5 bases). The CDR3 is 15 residues long. V gave up 5 bases and J gave up 5 bases, with 16 bases separating them. CDR1 and CDR2 from the germline V gene are SGHTA and FQGTGA. This CDR3 is CASSVVGLGDNEQFF. The CDR3 coding sequence is TGTGCCAGCAGCGTTGTGGGGCTAGGAGACAATGAGCAGTTCTTC.

In its sample, this clonotype was seen a few times. The genes are TRBV7-2 and TRBJ2-3; the D is unclear. Trimming pared 1 base from V and 4 bases from J, leaving 6 bases between. The CDR3 spans 13 residues. Germline lookup yields CDR1 SGHTA and CDR2 FQGNSA. The CDR3 nucleotides are TGTGCCAGCAGCTTAGAGTTGTCAGATACGCAGTATTTT. It codes for CASSLELSDTQYF.

Concerning this clonotype itself: Being one base from a much bigger clone, this may be a read error. The chain links TRBV28 to TRBJ1-1; D gene ambiguous. The CDR3 contains 11 residues. The germline gives CDR1 MDHEN, CDR2 SYDVKM. Trimming cost V 1 base and J 6 bases, with 3 bases left between them. CDR3 residues: CASSLYSEAFF. In DNA, the CDR3 is TGTGCCAGCAGTTTATATTCTGAAGCTTTCTTT.

This clonotype was detected many times. The chain uses TRBV4-1 and TRBJ2-7; 8 nucleotides match TRBD2. In germline, CDR1 is MGHRA, CDR2 YSYEKL. The CDR3 runs 16 residues. Trimming cost V 0 bases and J 5 bases; bases outside gene matches: 9. CDR3 loop: CASSQDGGSGGNEQYF. The CDR3 bases are TGCGCCAGCAGCCAAGATGGGGGGAGCGGGGGAAACGAGCAGTACTTC.

The rearrangement uses TRBV29-1 and TRBJ1-1; unclear D gene. The CDR3 sequence is 13 residues long. Germline V gene sequence: CDR1 SQVTM, CDR2 ANQGSEA. Trimming stripped 3 bases from V and 2 bases from J, with 10 bases between. Written as DNA, the CDR3 is TGCAGCGTTGAGGTGACTATTAACACTGAAGCTTTCTTT. As protein: CSVEVTINTEAFF.

Ten or more counts support this clonotype. The rearrangement joins TRBV6-5 to TRBJ2-7; either TRBD1 or TRBD2 may supply D (5 bases each). V was shortened by 1 base and J by 2 bases, with 12 bases between the two germline ends. This CDR3 contains 15 residues. In germline, CDR1 is MNHEY, CDR2 SVGAGI. The DNA of the CDR3 is TGTGCCAGCAGTTACTGGGGGAAGCGCGCCTACGAGCAGTACTTC. It encodes CASSYWGKRAYEQYF.

This clonotype has a count of ten or more. The V and J genes are TRBV29-1 and TRBJ1-2; the D is unclear. Germline lookup yields CDR1 SQVTM and CDR2 ANQGSEA. The CDR3 runs to 12 residues. The V gene lost 3 bases and the J gene lost 4 bases, with 9 bases spanning the gap. The CDR3 spells CSVDLGFYGYTF. In nucleotides, the CDR3 is TGCAGCGTTGACCTGGGATTCTATGGCTACACCTTC.

This clonotype appeared many times. This sequence joins TRBV28 and TRBJ1-5; no firm D call. Per the germline V gene, CDR1 is MDHEN and CDR2 is SYDVKM. This CDR3 spans 16 amino acids. With 3 bases removed from V and 7 bases from J, the gap between germline ends came to 19 bases. The CDR3, as DNA: TGTGCCAGCAGTTTGCTAACGTACGCGGTAAAACAGCCCCAGCATTTT. Protein product: CASSLLTYAVKQPQHF.

About this clonotype itself: Possible read error: a much larger clone is one base away. The chain has TRBV7-9 and TRBJ1-1; D remains unclear. The CDR3 has 14 amino acids. CDR1 and CDR2 (germline): SEHNR, FQNEAQ (reference sequence). This chain's CDR3 is CASSLANWNTEVFF. The CDR3 coding sequence is TGTGCCAGCAGCTTAGCCAACTGGAACACTGAAGTTTTCTTT.

This clonotype was found many times. V usage is TRBV2 and J usage is TRBJ2-1, with D uncertain. CDR1 is SNHLY and CDR2 is FYNNEI in the germline V gene. The CDR3 has 11 amino acids. Trimming left V 3 bases short and J 8 bases short, with 5 bases between. The CDR3 sequence is CASSERYEQFF. The CDR3 DNA is TGTGCCAGCAGTGAGAGGTATGAGCAGTTCTTC.

The table lists this clonotype with a few counts. The chain carries TRBV7-6 and TRBJ2-7; no definite D call. This CDR3 contains 16 residues. The ends were cut back, 1 base at V and 4 bases at J, with 17 bases in the middle. Germline CDR1 reads SGHVS; CDR2 reads FNYEAQ. This chain's CDR3 is CASSLEPCSPEYEQYF. For the CDR3, the DNA is TGTGCCAGCAGCTTAGAACCGTGTAGTCCAGAATACGAGCAGTACTTC.